One and the same sample provided the 30 T cell receptor beta chains below, sequenced in a study of T cell responses to AZD1222 COVID-19 vaccine. Assay: immunoSEQ multiplex PCR; the TCRdb copy retains only in-frame clones and omits some. Of 100,000 or so clones listed, about nine tenths were seen once; the top ten hold around 1.3%. The sample consisted of peripheral blood, taken on day 0 of AZD1222 vaccination. The receptor source for this set is an adult in good health.

CDR3 nucleotides: TGTGCCTGGAGGGGGGGTTACACTGAAGCTTTCTTT. Translation gives CAWRGGYTEAFF. This chain uses TRBV30 with TRBJ1-1; D is perhaps TRBD1 (5 bases). Per germline, CDR1 GTSNPN and CDR2 SVGIG (reference sequence). CDR3 length equals 12 residues. Trimming left V 3 bases short and J 3 bases short, with 8 bases between. The variable domain in full, completed from reference TRBV30 and TRBJ1-1, reads SQTIHQWPATLVQPVGSPLSLECTVEGTSNPNLYWYRQAAGRGLQLLFYSVGIGQISSEVPQNLSASRPQDRQFILSSKKLLLSDSGFYLCAWRGGYTEAFFGQGTRLTVV.

V usage is TRBV9 and J usage is TRBJ1-4; no firm D call. Germline-derived CDR1 and CDR2 are SGDLS and YYNGEE. With 0 bases removed from V and 6 bases from J, the gap between germline ends came to 12 bases. The CDR3 spans 15 residues. The DNA for the CDR3 is TGTGCCAGCAGCGTAGCGGGTGCAGGTGATGAAAAACTGTTTTTT. Translated: CASSVAGAGDEKLFF.

The J gene is TRBJ1-2, the V gene TRBV27, with TRBD1 as a possible D gene (5 bases). CDR3 length: 14 residues. The germline V and J ends were trimmed by 6 bases and 5 bases, with 16 bases remaining between them. CDR1 and CDR2 (germline): MNHEY, SMNVEV (reference sequence). CDR3 protein: CASRRDSPSYGYTF. In DNA, the CDR3 is TGTGCCAGCAGGAGAGACAGCCCCTCATATGGCTACACCTTC.

This chain links TRBV3-1 (or the pseudogene TRBV3-2) with TRBJ2-1; D possibly corresponds to TRBD2 (5 bases). The germline V gene encodes CDR1 LGHDT and CDR2 YNNKEL (reference sequence). This CDR3 has 13 amino acids. V was cut by 1 base and J by 9 bases, with 10 bases left in between. In DNA, the CDR3 is TGTGCCAGCAGCCAAGCCGTTGAGGGTGAGCAGTTCTTC. As protein: CASSQAVEGEQFF.

The chain joins TRBV27 to TRBJ2-3, with 13 bases lining up with TRBD2. This CDR3 region has 16 residues. Per the germline V gene, CDR1 is MNHEY and CDR2 is SMNVEV (reference sequence). V shed 2 bases, J shed 5 bases, and the junction held 4 bases outside the gene matches. CDR3 protein: CASSLTSGGAGDTQYF. In nucleotides, the CDR3 is TGTGCCAGCAGTTTAACTAGCGGGGGGGCCGGAGATACGCAGTATTTT.

The chain has TRBV12-5 and TRBJ2-3, with TRBD2 matching 7 bases. The V segment lost 6 bases and the J segment 2 bases; nucleotides outside the gene matches: 5. This CDR3 is 14 amino acids long. CDR1 is LGHNT and CDR2 is FRNRAP in the germline V gene. In DNA form, the CDR3 reads TGTGCTAGTGGGTGGGGGGGTACCACAGATACGCAGTATTTT. Translating gives CASGWGGTTDTQYF.

This clone has just a few counts. The chain joins TRBV7-2 to TRBJ1-2; D ambiguous. The germline V gene encodes CDR1 SGHTA and CDR2 FQGNSA. The CDR3 contains 15 residues. The V and J ends lost 1 base and 8 bases respectively, with 17 bases between them. Here the CDR3 DNA reads TGTGCCAGCAGCTTAGATGTCTCCGGGGTCGGCGGCTACACCTTC. Protein product: CASSLDVSGVGGYTF.

This chain links TRBV5-1 with TRBJ1-2; possibly TRBD1 for D (5 bases). CDR1 is SGHRS, CDR2 YFSETQ, per germline. The CDR3 covers 14 residues. V was cut by 1 base and J by 4 bases, with 11 bases left in between. CDR3 residues: CASSLTGHGYGYTF. The CDR3 region has the DNA TGCGCCAGCAGCTTGACAGGTCATGGCTATGGCTACACCTTC.

The rearrangement joins TRBV11-2 to TRBJ1-4, with TRBD1 as a possible D gene (6 bases). CDR1 is SGHAT, CDR2 FQNNGV, per germline. V lost 4 bases and J 4 bases, leaving 16 bases between the germline ends. The CDR3 totals 16 residues. The CDR3 is CASSSRGGAFNEKLFF. The DNA of the CDR3 is TGTGCCAGCAGCTCCCGAGGGGGGGCCTTTAATGAAAAACTGTTTTTT.

The chain employs TRBV28 and TRBJ1-2, with a possible D match to TRBD1 (5 bases). The CDR3 runs to 14 residues. Between the trimmed V and J ends, which lost 2 bases and 4 bases, there was a span of 11 bases. Germline-derived CDR1 and CDR2 are MDHEN and SYDVKM. Here the CDR3 DNA reads TGTGCCAGCAGTTTAAGGTTAAGGGGCTATGGCTACACCTTC. The encoded protein is CASSLRLRGYGYTF.

The rearrangement uses TRBV28 and TRBJ1-4; TRBD1 agrees at 8 bases. The V gene end was trimmed by 4 bases and the J gene end by 10 bases; junction bases not matched to a gene: 5. Germline V gene lookup returns CDR1 MDHEN and CDR2 SYDVKM. The CDR3 contains 13 residues. For the CDR3, the DNA is TGTGCCAGCAGTTCCATAGACAGGGGAAAACTGTTTTTT. It encodes CASSSIDRGKLFF.

The chain links TRBV19 to TRBJ1-5; no reliable D call. V dropped 6 bases and J dropped 4 bases, with 10 bases sitting between them. The CDR3 runs 13 residues. Germline CDR1 reads LNHDA; CDR2 reads SQIVND (reference sequence). CDR3 protein: CASRETGNQPQHF. The CDR3, as DNA: TGTGCCAGTAGGGAGACGGGGAATCAGCCCCAGCATTTT.

The chain has TRBV4-2 and TRBJ2-7; weak D call: TRBD1 (5 bases). Trimming removed 2 bases at V and 2 bases at J, with 13 bases between. The CDR3 has 15 residues. Germline V gives CDR1 LGHNA, CDR2 YNFKEQ. The DNA for the CDR3 is TGTGCCAGCAGCCAAAATCCCTCCAGGGCCTACGAGCAGTACTTC. This encodes CASSQNPSRAYEQYF.

The chain carries TRBV27 and TRBJ2-1; D perhaps matches TRBD2 (6 bases). The CDR3 has 15 residues. CDR1 and CDR2 (germline): MNHEY, SMNVEV (reference sequence). V shed 4 bases and J shed 0 bases, with 10 bases lying between them. CDR3 sequence reads: CASSSLGGSYNEQFF. The CDR3 bases are TGTGCCAGCAGTTCCCTGGGGGGCTCCTACAATGAGCAGTTCTTC.

The chain is built from TRBV4-1 and TRBJ2-7; 7 bases line up with TRBD1. The CDR3 loop spans 17 amino acids. Trimming cost V 1 base and J 3 bases; bases outside gene matches: 12. CDR1 and CDR2 (germline): MGHRA, YSYEKL. The CDR3 reads CASSQGGIGTVSYEQYF. In DNA, the CDR3 is TGCGCCAGCAGCCAAGGGGGTATAGGGACAGTGAGCTACGAGCAGTACTTC.

The chain has TRBV30 and TRBJ1-5, with TRBD1 matching 7 bases. Germline CDR1 GTSNPN, CDR2 SVGIG (reference sequence). The ends lost 1 base at V and 5 bases at J; junction bases unmatched: 5. The CDR3 is 14 amino acids. CDR3 amino acids: CAWSGGQSYQPQHF. The DNA for the CDR3 is TGTGCCTGGAGTGGGGGACAGTCTTATCAGCCCCAGCATTTT. The full variable domain, its missing parts supplied by reference TRBV30 and TRBJ1-5, is SQTIHQWPATLVQPVGSPLSLECTVEGTSNPNLYWYRQAAGRGLQLLFYSVGIGQISSEVPQNLSASRPQDRQFILSSKKLLLSDSGFYLCAWSGGQSYQPQHFGDGTRLSIL.

The rearrangement joins TRBV7-8 to TRBJ1-2; 8 bases match TRBD1. V gave up 1 base and J gave up 1 base; unmatched junction bases: 5. The germline CDR1 and CDR2 sequences are SGHVS and FQNEAQ. The CDR3 runs to 16 residues. CDR3 nucleotides: TGTGCCAGCAGCTTAGTGACAGGGGTTGATAACTATGGCTACACCTTC. It encodes CASSLVTGVDNYGYTF.

The chain joins TRBV5-1 to TRBJ1-2; D remains ambiguous. The CDR3 length is 13 residues. V gave up 4 bases and J gave up 3 bases, with 10 bases separating them. Germline CDR1 SGHRS, CDR2 YFSETQ. The CDR3 region is CASSPQADYGYTF. The CDR3 nucleotides read TGCGCCAGCAGCCCCCAGGCAGACTATGGCTACACCTTC.

The J gene is TRBJ1-1, the V gene TRBV6-5; no clear D. The germline gives CDR1 MNHEY, CDR2 SVGAGI. Trimming removed 7 bases from V and 8 bases from J, with 11 bases in between. This CDR3 has 11 amino acids. The chain's CDR3 is CASNGEGEAFF. Written as DNA, the CDR3 is TGTGCCAGCAATGGGGAGGGAGAAGCTTTCTTT.

The chain employs TRBV27 and TRBJ1-6; D remains ambiguous. The germline V gene has CDR1 MNHEY and CDR2 SMNVEV (reference sequence). V gave up 3 bases and J gave up 5 bases, with 8 bases separating them. The CDR3 spans 14 residues. In DNA form, the CDR3 reads TGTGCCAGCAGTTTGGAGTGGGATAATTCACCCCTCCACTTT. Translated, it gives CASSLEWDNSPLHF.

The genes are TRBV4-2 and TRBJ1-3, with D unresolved. The germline gives CDR1 LGHNA, CDR2 YNFKEQ. The CDR3 totals 13 residues. Trimming stripped 3 bases from V and 0 bases from J, with 3 bases between. The DNA of the CDR3 is TGTGCCAGCAGCCAGGGCTCTGGAAACACCATATATTTT. Protein sequence: CASSQGSGNTIYF.

The chain recombines TRBV11-2 with TRBJ2-3; 13 bases align to TRBD2. The CDR3 contains 17 residues. V shed 5 bases, J shed 2 bases, and the junction held 7 bases outside the gene matches. Per the germline V gene, CDR1 is SGHAT and CDR2 is FQNNGV. CDR3 nucleotide sequence: TGTGCCAGCAGCCGACTAGCGGGGGGCCGTTTCACAGATACGCAGTATTTT. Its protein product is CASSRLAGGRFTDTQYF. The variable domain in full, completed from reference TRBV11-2 and TRBJ2-3, reads EAGVAQSPRYKIIEKRQSVAFWCNPISGHATLYWYQQILGQGPKLLIQFQNNGVVDDSQLPKDRFSAERLKGVDSTLKIQPAKLEDSAVYLCASSRLAGGRFTDTQYFGPGTRLTVL.

The CDR3 is CACSTFNRVTEAFF. The DNA for the CDR3 is TGTGCCTGCAGCACCTTTAATCGGGTCACTGAAGCTTTCTTT. V and J are TRBV30 and TRBJ1-1; D is unclear. This CDR3 has 14 amino acids. Trimming stripped 6 bases from V and 4 bases from J, with 18 bases between. Germline V gene data show CDR1 as GTSNPN and CDR2 as SVGIG (reference sequence).

The gene calls are TRBV30 and TRBJ1-3; D gene ambiguous. Trimming stripped 0 bases from V and 1 base from J, with 16 bases between. This CDR3 comprises 17 residues. Per germline, CDR1 GTSNPN and CDR2 SVGIG (reference sequence). The CDR3 spells CAWSVAFSSSSGNTIYF. CDR3 bases: TGTGCCTGGAGTGTTGCTTTTTCCAGTTCATCTGGAAACACCATATATTTT.

The chain couples TRBV6-5 to TRBJ1-1, with D tentatively TRBD1 (5 bases). CDR1 is MNHEY, CDR2 SVGAGI, per germline. The CDR3 is 14 residues long. Between the trimmed V and J ends, which lost 7 bases and 0 bases, there was a span of 12 bases. CDR3 residues: CASTTGTMNTEAFF. The CDR3 nucleotides are TGTGCCAGCACCACCGGGACGATGAACACTGAAGCTTTCTTT.

This sequence joins TRBV5-6 and TRBJ2-5, with D possibly being TRBD1 or TRBD2 (5 bases each). There are 15 residues in the CDR3. Looked up from germline, CDR1 is SGHDT and CDR2 is YYEEEE. Trimming pared 0 bases from V and 1 base from J, leaving 10 bases between. The CDR3 bases are TGTGCCAGCAGCTTGGACTCGGGACGCCAAGAGACCCAGTACTTC. It codes for CASSLDSGRQETQYF.

Only a few counts were recorded for this clone. The chain combines TRBV5-1 with TRBJ2-3; D is unresolved. This CDR3 spans 14 amino acids. Germline V CDR1 and CDR2: SGHRS, YFSETQ. Trimming cost V 7 bases and J 4 bases, with 16 bases left between them. The CDR3 bases are TGCGCCAGCGGGGTTGAGGTCGAGGCAGATACGCAGTATTTT. Translated: CASGVEVEADTQYF. Using reference TRBV5-1 and TRBJ2-3 for the parts outside the CDR3, the full variable domain is KAGVTQTPRYLIKTRGQQVTLSCSPISGHRSVSWYQQTPGQGLQFLFEYFSETQRNKGNFPGRFSGRQFSNSRSEMNVSTLELGDSALYLCASGVEVEADTQYFGPGTRLTVL.

This chain uses TRBV6-2 or TRBV6-3 with TRBJ2-1; no firm D call. Germline values: CDR1 MNHEY, CDR2 SVGEGT. The V gene lost 2 bases and the J gene lost 4 bases, with 9 bases spanning the gap. The CDR3 covers 14 residues. CDR3 residues: CASSYGIRYNEQFF. The CDR3, as DNA: TGTGCCAGCAGTTACGGGATTAGGTACAATGAGCAGTTCTTC.

This rearrangement joins TRBV19 to TRBJ1-2; the D gene is possibly TRBD1 (5 bases). The germline V gene has CDR1 LNHDA and CDR2 SQIVND (reference sequence). Trimming took off 3 bases at V and 2 bases at J, with 10 bases between the two ends. This CDR3 is built from 14 residues. In nucleotides, the CDR3 is TGTGCCAGTAGTATTTATGGGGCGAACTATGGCTACACCTTC. Protein sequence: CASSIYGANYGYTF.

V and J are TRBV5-1 and TRBJ1-4, with D perhaps TRBD1 (5 bases). CDR3 length equals 16 residues. Deletions cut 0 bases from V and 0 bases from J, with 9 bases between. In germline, CDR1 is SGHRS, CDR2 YFSETQ. The CDR3 spells CASSLALGATNEKLFF. CDR3 sequence (DNA): TGCGCCAGCAGCTTGGCCTTGGGGGCAACTAATGAAAAACTGTTTTTT.